Following are 28 T cell receptor beta chains from one sample sequenced in a study of T cell responses to AZD1222 COVID-19 vaccine. The data were produced by immunoSEQ multiplex PCR, yet TCRdb's version contains in-frame clones alone and is incomplete. The data show some 150,000 clones, 85% to 95% seen once. This material consisted of peripheral blood, taken on day 0 of MenACWY control vaccination. The receptors stem from an adult in good health.

The chain uses TRBV14 and TRBJ2-2, with D uncertain. V lost 0 bases, J lost 1 base, and 12 bases lay in between. The CDR3 totals 17 residues. CDR1 is SGHDN, CDR2 FVKESK, per germline. The CDR3 here is CASSQEFGFLNTGELFF. In DNA form, the CDR3 reads TGTGCCAGCAGCCAAGAGTTTGGGTTTTTGAACACCGGGGAGCTGTTTTTT.

This clone showed up just a few times. This sequence joins TRBV6-2 or TRBV6-3 and TRBJ2-7; D ambiguous. This CDR3 is built from 12 residues. Germline CDR1 is MNHEY and CDR2 is SVGEGT. The ends were cut back, 4 bases at V and 4 bases at J, with 8 bases in the middle. The CDR3 protein is CASSLLAYEQYF. CDR3 in DNA: TGTGCCAGCAGTTTGTTGGCTTACGAGCAGTACTTC.

The table lists this clone with a count of one. The gene calls are TRBV2 and TRBJ1-2; possibly TRBD1 for D (5 bases). The CDR3 contains 13 residues. Germline assignment: CDR1 SNHLY and CDR2 FYNNEI. Trimming removed 2 bases at V and 7 bases at J, with 11 bases between. DNA for the CDR3: TGTGCCAGCAGTGAAAATTTCGGGGGTGGCTACACCTTC. Translating it yields CASSENFGGGYTF.

The V and J genes are TRBV21-1 and TRBJ1-6; the D call in the table, TRBD1, was not verified against the DNA. TRBV21-1 is flagged as a pseudogene. The CDR3 is 14 amino acids. This CDR3 is CASNRRQCDSPLHF. The CDR3 region has the DNA TGTGCCAGCAATCGGCGACAGTGTGATTCACCCCTCCACTTT.

V and J are TRBV7-8 and TRBJ2-7; D gene uncertain. Per germline, CDR1 SGHVS and CDR2 FQNEAQ. The CDR3 is made up of 12 amino acids. V was shortened by 1 base and J by 2 bases, with 3 bases between the two germline ends. CDR3 nucleotides: TGTGCCAGCAGCTTAGTTACCTACGAGCAGTACTTC. It is translated as CASSLVTYEQYF.

In this sample, this clone turned up a few times. The V call is TRBV7-2, the J call TRBJ1-5; D not resolved. Deletions cut 2 bases from V and 6 bases from J, with 11 bases between. Looked up from germline, CDR1 is SGHTA and CDR2 is FQGNSA. The CDR3 covers 14 residues. CDR3 amino acids: CASSLMGSTQPQHF. DNA of the CDR3: TGTGCCAGCAGCTTAATGGGAAGTACTCAGCCCCAGCATTTT.

The chain combines TRBV6-1 with TRBJ1-5; D gene uncertain. V lost 3 bases and J 2 bases, leaving 5 bases between the germline ends. CDR1 is MNHNS and CDR2 is SASEGT in the germline V gene. The length of the CDR3 is 13 residues. CDR3: CASSEQGNQPQHF. The CDR3 DNA follows: TGTGCCAGCAGTGAGCAGGGCAATCAGCCCCAGCATTTT.

The rearrangement uses TRBV9 and TRBJ2-1, with D possibly matching TRBD2 (6 bases). The V and J ends lost 0 bases and 10 bases respectively, with 14 bases between them. Germline V gene sequence: CDR1 SGDLS, CDR2 YYNGEE. This CDR3 region has 14 residues. CDR3 loop: CASSVGGRGGEQFF. DNA for the CDR3: TGTGCCAGCAGCGTAGGAGGGCGGGGTGGCGAGCAGTTCTTC. The full variable domain, its missing parts supplied by reference TRBV9 and TRBJ2-1, is DSGVTQTPKHLITATGQRVTLRCSPRSGDLSVYWYQQSLDQGLQFLIQYYNGEERAKGNILERFSAQQFPDLHSELNLSSLELGDSALYFCASSVGGRGGEQFFGPGTRLTVL.

V is TRBV7-9 and J is TRBJ2-5, with D possibly TRBD2 on 7 matching bases. CDR1 is SEHNR, CDR2 FQNEAQ, per germline (reference sequence). Between the trimmed V and J ends, which lost 5 bases and 1 base, there was a span of 11 bases. The CDR3 length is 14 residues. The CDR3 here is CASSHRGAQETQYF. Here the CDR3 DNA reads TGTGCCAGCAGCCATCGGGGGGCCCAAGAGACCCAGTACTTC.

The chain recombines TRBV5-8 with TRBJ2-7, with 12 bases that match TRBD1. The trim removed 4 bases at V and 3 bases at J, leaving 8 bases unmatched. The CDR3 runs 16 residues. Germline values: CDR1 SGHTS, CDR2 YDEGEE. CDR3 protein: CASSLGRDRGLYEQYF. Here the CDR3 DNA reads TGTGCCAGCAGCCTAGGCCGGGACAGGGGGCTCTACGAGCAGTACTTC.

This chain uses TRBV7-8 with TRBJ2-3, with TRBD2 identical over 9 bases. Germline loops: CDR1 SGHVS, CDR2 FQNEAQ. V was pared by 3 bases and J by 4 bases, with 5 bases of the junction left unmatched. This CDR3 region has 15 residues. CDR3 in DNA: TGTGCCAGCAGCTTGACTAGCGGCCGAGCAGATACGCAGTATTTT. This codes for CASSLTSGRADTQYF.

V gene TRBV4-3 combines with J gene TRBJ1-1; no definite D call. This CDR3 comprises 14 residues. Trimming stripped 6 bases from V and 1 base from J, with 12 bases between. Germline lookup yields CDR1 LGHNA and CDR2 YSLEER. The CDR3 DNA reads as TGCGCCAGCAGATCTTCATGGAAGAACACTGAAGCTTTCTTT. It yields the protein CASRSSWKNTEAFF.

J is TRBJ1-2 and V is TRBV21-1; the table's D call, TRBD1, was not checked against the DNA. TRBV21-1 is designated a pseudogene. This CDR3 has 15 residues. The CDR3 loop reads CASSKNREVWYGYTF. CDR3 nucleotide sequence: TGTGCCAGCAGCAAAAACAGGGAAGTTTGGTATGGCTACACCTTC.

This clone was seen only once. V and J are TRBV9 and TRBJ1-5; D remains ambiguous. V gave up 3 bases and J gave up 2 bases, with 9 bases separating them. The CDR3 sequence is 14 residues long. Germline V gene sequence: CDR1 SGDLS, CDR2 YYNGEE. The DNA for the CDR3 is TGTGCCAGCAGCGAATCCGGGCGCAATCAGCCCCAGCATTTT. Residues: CASSESGRNQPQHF.

The CDR3 loop reads CATSVGRQDIIEAFF. The CDR3 DNA is TGTGCCACCAGTGTCGGCAGACAGGACATTATTGAAGCTTTCTTT. This chain joins TRBV24-1 and TRBJ1-1; D possibly corresponds to TRBD1 (6 bases). Trimming took off 5 bases at V and 7 bases at J, with 19 bases between the two ends. The CDR3 extends over 15 amino acids. Germline V CDR1 and CDR2: KGHDR, SFDVKD.

The rearrangement joins TRBV18 to TRBJ2-7; weak D call: TRBD1 (6 bases). The ends were cut back, 2 bases at V and 5 bases at J, with 16 bases in the middle. The V gene's germline CDR1 is KGHSH and CDR2 LQKENI. This CDR3 is built from 15 residues. The CDR3 here is CASSPNTGHENEQYF. The CDR3 coding sequence is TGTGCCAGCTCACCAAACACGGGACACGAGAACGAGCAGTACTTC.

The rearrangement uses TRBV7-9 and TRBJ1-1; no clear D. The length of the CDR3 is 13 residues. Germline V gene sequence: CDR1 SEHNR, CDR2 FQNEAQ (reference sequence). V was trimmed by 5 bases and J by 0 bases, leaving 7 bases between them. Here the CDR3 reads CASSREMNTEAFF. DNA for the CDR3: TGTGCCAGCAGCCGGGAGATGAACACTGAAGCTTTCTTT.

The genes are TRBV28 and TRBJ1-1; D unresolved. CDR1 and CDR2 from the germline V gene are MDHEN and SYDVKM. The CDR3 contains 12 residues. V was clipped by 6 bases and J by 5 bases, with 10 bases between them. The CDR3 protein is CASREGLTEAFF. CDR3 DNA: TGTGCCAGCAGGGAAGGACTGACTGAAGCTTTCTTT.

CDR3 in amino acids: CAIRRTGDNQPQHF. The CDR3 DNA follows: TGTGCCATCAGGAGGACAGGGGACAATCAGCCCCAGCATTTT. The chain has TRBV10-3 and TRBJ1-5, with 9 bases identical to TRBD1. Germline assignment: CDR1 ENHRY and CDR2 SYGVKD. The CDR3 is 14 residues long. J was trimmed by 3 bases and V by 6 bases; bases with no gene match: 3.

V and J are TRBV9 and TRBJ2-5; 10 bases fit TRBD1. The germline CDR1 and CDR2 sequences are SGDLS and YYNGEE. V shed 3 bases, J shed 3 bases, and the junction held 8 bases outside the gene matches. This CDR3 has 16 amino acids. The CDR3 loop is CASSASAGTGEETQYF. The DNA of the CDR3 is TGTGCCAGCAGCGCCTCAGCCGGGACAGGGGAAGAGACCCAGTACTTC.

The V call is TRBV27, the J call TRBJ1-2; D uncertain. The germline V gene encodes CDR1 MNHEY and CDR2 SMNVEV (reference sequence). This CDR3 is 13 amino acids long. V was shortened by 6 bases and J by 4 bases, with 12 bases between the two germline ends. The chain's CDR3 is CASSISSTYGYTF. Here the CDR3 DNA reads TGTGCCAGCAGCATAAGTTCTACCTATGGCTACACCTTC.

The rearrangement joins TRBV15 to TRBJ1-3, with 9 bases identical to TRBD1. The CDR3 covers 17 residues. Unmatched junction bases numbered 4, after V lost 0 bases and J lost 1 base. Germline CDR1 reads LNHNV; CDR2 reads YYDKDF (reference sequence). The CDR3 sequence: CATSRDKGQGSGNTIYF. The CDR3 coding sequence is TGTGCCACCAGCAGAGATAAGGGACAGGGATCTGGAAACACCATATATTTT.

J is TRBJ1-6 and V is TRBV7-2; 8 bases align to TRBD1. The trim removed 5 bases at V and 10 bases at J, leaving 10 bases unmatched. Germline V gene sequence: CDR1 SGHTA, CDR2 FQGNSA. This CDR3 has 15 amino acids. CDR3 sequence: CASSSEGQGLSPLHF. In DNA form, the CDR3 reads TGTGCCAGCAGCAGTGAAGGACAGGGACTATCACCCCTCCACTTT.

The V and J genes are TRBV11-1 and TRBJ1-3; D is uncertain. The V and J ends lost 0 bases and 2 bases respectively, with 8 bases between them. Germline lookup yields CDR1 SGHAT and CDR2 FQDESV (reference sequence). The CDR3 is 15 residues long. The CDR3 bases are TGTGCCAGCAGCTTAGCGGGCCCTACTGGAAACACCATATATTTT. Its protein product is CASSLAGPTGNTIYF.

The rearrangement joins TRBV7-9 to TRBJ2-2; D remains ambiguous. The V gene lost 7 bases and the J gene lost 4 bases, with 16 bases spanning the gap. The CDR3 loop spans 15 amino acids. The germline V gene has CDR1 SEHNR and CDR2 FQNEAQ (reference sequence). The CDR3 DNA reads as TGTGCCAGCACCCCCGTCGACCCCACCACCGGGGAGCTGTTTTTT. Its translation: CASTPVDPTTGELFF.

The rearrangement joins TRBV29-1 to TRBJ1-1, with 8 bases that match TRBD1. V was pared by 6 bases and J by 0 bases, with 6 bases of the junction left unmatched. In germline, CDR1 is SQVTM, CDR2 ANQGSEA. CDR3 size: 14 residues. As DNA, the CDR3 is TGCAGCGTCGGTAGACAGGGGTTGAACACTGAAGCTTTCTTT. This codes for CSVGRQGLNTEAFF.

This chain links TRBV20-1 with TRBJ2-7; D uncertain. V dropped 6 bases and J dropped 4 bases, with 10 bases sitting between them. CDR3 length equals 11 residues. CDR1 is DFQATT, CDR2 SNEGSKA, per germline (reference sequence). Written as DNA, the CDR3 is TGCAGTGCAACGGGCTCGTACGAGCAGTACTTC. It yields the protein CSATGSYEQYF.

The chain carries TRBV9 and TRBJ2-2; the D call may be TRBD1 or TRBD2 (5 bases each). Trimming took off 0 bases at V and 4 bases at J, with 7 bases between the two ends. The CDR3 contains 14 residues. CDR1 SGDLS and CDR2 YYNGEE come from the germline V gene. In nucleotides, the CDR3 is TGTGCCAGCAGCGTAGGAGGGGTCACCGGGGAGCTGTTTTTT. Protein product: CASSVGGVTGELFF. Complete variable domain (other parts from reference TRBV9 and TRBJ2-2): DSGVTQTPKHLITATGQRVTLRCSPRSGDLSVYWYQQSLDQGLQFLIQYYNGEERAKGNILERFSAQQFPDLHSELNLSSLELGDSALYFCASSVGGVTGELFFGEGSRLTVL.